The 24 T cell receptor beta chains presented below share a single source sample, sequenced in a study of cytomegalovirus exposure and HLA in healthy donors. Primers included in the PCR were 60 Vbeta and 13 Jbeta primers. Here immunoSEQ multiplex PCR was the method, and the copy in TCRdb shows in-frame clones only, minus some. Counted here are 250,000 to 350,000 clones, 80% to 90% occurring once; the ten biggest clones make up about 4%. Sample: PBMCs. All receptors derive from a middle-aged man in good health and CMV-seropositive.

The gene calls are TRBV28 and TRBJ2-1; TRBD2 matches at 15 bases. Germline CDR1 reads MDHEN; CDR2 reads SYDVKM. The CDR3 runs to 17 residues. Losses at the gene ends were 3 bases for V and 2 bases for J; bases not matched to a gene: 2. The CDR3 sequence: CASSFGLAGGAYNEQFF. The CDR3 nucleotides read TGTGCCAGCAGTTTTGGACTAGCGGGAGGGGCCTACAATGAGCAGTTCTTC.

The CDR3 DNA sequence: TGCGCCAGCAGGTCGACTAGCGGGAGGTTCGACATTCAGTACTTC. This encodes CASRSTSGRFDIQYF. This sequence joins TRBV5-1 and TRBJ2-4; 13 nucleotides align to TRBD2. Germline V CDR1 and CDR2: SGHRS, YFSETQ. Trimming took 5 bases from V and 8 from J; bases not matched to a gene: 7. The CDR3 spans 15 residues.

V and J are TRBV27 and TRBJ2-2; unclear D gene. V lost 8 bases and J 8 bases, leaving 9 bases between the germline ends. This CDR3 region has 11 residues. The germline V gene encodes CDR1 MNHEY and CDR2 SMNVEV (reference sequence). CDR3 residues: CASRSRGELFF. CDR3 coding DNA: TGTGCCAGCCGCTCGCGGGGGGAGCTGTTTTTT.

The CDR3: CASIGRGGNEQFF. The CDR3 DNA reads TGTGCCAGTATAGGCAGGGGTGGCAATGAGCAGTTCTTC. The chain combines TRBV19 with TRBJ2-1, with a tentative D call TRBD1 (6 bases). From germline, CDR1 is LNHDA and CDR2 SQIVND (reference sequence). Deletions cut 7 bases from V and 6 bases from J, with 13 bases between. The CDR3 is made up of 13 amino acids. Full variable domain (missing parts from reference TRBV19 and TRBJ2-1): DGGITQSPKYLFRKEGQNVTLSCEQNLNHDAMYWYRQDPGQGLRLIYYSQIVNDFQKGDIAEGYSVSREKKESFPLTVTSAQKNPTAFYLCASIGRGGNEQFFGPGTRLTVL.

The chain has TRBV4-1 and TRBJ2-2, with D possibly TRBD2 on 5 matching bases. The CDR3 consists of 14 residues. Trimming stripped 11 bases from V and 1 base from J, with 14 bases between. Germline V gene data show CDR1 as MGHRA and CDR2 as YSYEKL. Here the CDR3 reads CASLGSLNTGELFF. CDR3 DNA sequence: TGCGCCTCCCTTGGGAGTTTGAACACCGGGGAGCTGTTTTTT.

In DNA form, the CDR3 reads TGTGCCTTCCAAACAGGGGGAGCCTACGAGCAGTACTTC. Translating gives CAFQTGGAYEQYF. J is TRBJ2-7 and V is TRBV30, with 8 bases matching TRBD1. This CDR3 has 13 residues. V shed 7 bases and J 2 bases; nucleotides not matched to a gene: 7. CDR1 and CDR2 from the germline V gene are GTSNPN and SVGIG (reference sequence). The variable domain in full, completed from reference TRBV30 and TRBJ2-7, reads SQTIHQWPATLVQPVGSPLSLECTVEGTSNPNLYWYRQAAGRGLQLLFYSVGIGQISSEVPQNLSASRPQDRQFILSSKKLLLSDSGFYLCAFQTGGAYEQYFGPGTRLTVT.

J is TRBJ2-4 and V is TRBV5-4; maybe TRBD1 (6 bases). V lost 3 bases and J lost 1, with 8 bases in between. The CDR3 totals 14 residues. Germline values: CDR1 SGHNT, CDR2 YYREEE (reference sequence). CDR3 coding DNA: TGTGCCAGCAGCTACCAGGGGGCCAAAAACATTCAGTACTTC. It specifies CASSYQGAKNIQYF.

The chain uses TRBV2 and TRBJ1-5, with D maybe TRBD1 (6 bases). Per the germline V gene, CDR1 is SNHLY and CDR2 is FYNNEI. This CDR3 has 16 residues. The V gene lost 5 bases and the J gene lost 3 bases, with 17 bases spanning the gap. The CDR3 DNA sequence: TGTGCCAGCAGTTCACGGGACACCCCAAACAATCAGCCCCAGCATTTT. Amino acid sequence: CASSSRDTPNNQPQHF.

V usage is TRBV28 and J usage is TRBJ2-5, with a tentative D call TRBD1 (5 bases). TRBJ2-7 matches the DNA end more closely, so the J call is doubtful. The CDR3 has 14 amino acids. Per the germline V gene, CDR1 is MDHEN and CDR2 is SYDVKM. CDR3 nucleotides: TGTGCCAGCAGCTTTGGGGCGGCGTCCTACGAGCAGTACTTC. Translating it yields CASSFGAASYEQYF.

This chain links TRBV28 with TRBJ1-2; 10 positions match TRBD1. V gave up 6 bases and J gave up 8 bases; unmatched junction bases: 6. Germline loops: CDR1 MDHEN, CDR2 SYDVKM. The CDR3 is 13 residues long. DNA of the CDR3: TGTGCCAGCAGAGACAGGGGGCTGGAGGGCTACACCTTC. It is translated as CASRDRGLEGYTF.

This chain joins TRBV30 and TRBJ1-5; 9 bases map to TRBD1. Germline loops: CDR1 GTSNPN, CDR2 SVGIG (reference sequence). CDR3 length: 14 amino acids. The J segment lost 4 bases and the V segment lost 1 base, leaving 2 bases of the junction unmatched. CDR3 nucleotide sequence: TGTGCCTGGAGTGGACAGGGGGATAATCAGCCCCAGCATTTT. Protein: CAWSGQGDNQPQHF.

This clone was counted between two and nine times. The genes are TRBV15 and TRBJ1-4; D is undetermined. The V and J ends lost 0 bases and 10 bases respectively, with 6 bases between them. Germline V CDR1 and CDR2: LNHNV, YYDKDF (reference sequence). CDR3 length equals 12 residues. The CDR3 protein is CATSRDSGKLFF. The CDR3 nucleotides read TGTGCCACCAGCAGAGATAGTGGAAAACTGTTTTTT.

The chain uses TRBV4-1 and TRBJ2-3, with 13 nucleotides matching TRBD2. Germline V gene data show CDR1 as MGHRA and CDR2 as YSYEKL. The J segment lost 4 bases and the V segment lost 3 bases, leaving 4 bases of the junction unmatched. The CDR3 loop spans 16 amino acids. CDR3 loop: CASSQRTSGSSDTQYF. As DNA, the CDR3 is TGCGCCAGCAGCCAGCGGACTAGCGGGAGTTCAGATACGCAGTATTTT.

The chain combines TRBV19 with TRBJ1-5, with 7 positions matching TRBD1. Germline V gives CDR1 LNHDA, CDR2 SQIVND (reference sequence). V dropped 6 bases and J dropped 1; count of bases not matched to a gene: 3. This CDR3 has 14 amino acids. The CDR3 DNA reads TGTGCCAGTAGGCCGGGACAGAGCAATCAGCCCCAGCATTTT. It yields the protein CASRPGQSNQPQHF.

J is TRBJ2-5 and V is TRBV7-2; D remains unclear. CDR1 and CDR2 from the germline V gene are SGHTA and FQGNSA. The CDR3 consists of 15 residues. V dropped 0 bases and J dropped 2 bases, with 10 bases sitting between them. The CDR3 here is CASSLAPVRQETQYF. In nucleotides, the CDR3 is TGTGCCAGCAGCTTAGCTCCTGTCAGGCAAGAGACCCAGTACTTC.

The CDR3 DNA reads as TGTGCCAGCAGGACCTTTGGACAGAATGGCTACACCTTC. It is translated as CASRTFGQNGYTF. V and J are TRBV6-1 and TRBJ1-2; possibly TRBD1 for D (6 bases). The V gene's germline CDR1 is MNHNS and CDR2 SASEGT. The CDR3 length is 13 residues. V gave up 6 bases and J gave up 6 bases, with 14 bases separating them.

Concerning this clone itself: This sample includes further DNA sequences coding for the same CDR3. V usage is TRBV19 and J usage is TRBJ2-7, with D perhaps TRBD1 (7 bases). V was shortened by 4 bases and J by 1 base, with 11 bases between the two germline ends. The CDR3 runs to 14 residues. CDR1 and CDR2 (germline): LNHDA, SQIVND (reference sequence). CDR3 loop: CASSTAGGSYEQYF. CDR3 DNA sequence: TGTGCCAGTAGTACGGCAGGGGGGTCCTACGAGCAGTACTTC. The full variable domain, rest sourced from reference TRBV19 and TRBJ2-7, is DGGITQSPKYLFRKEGQNVTLSCEQNLNHDAMYWYRQDPGQGLRLIYYSQIVNDFQKGDIAEGYSVSREKKESFPLTVTSAQKNPTAFYLCASSTAGGSYEQYFGPGTRLTVT.

The chain joins TRBV11-2 to TRBJ2-1; 8 bases agree with TRBD1. CDR1 and CDR2 (germline): SGHAT, FQNNGV. The CDR3 totals 17 residues. V dropped 5 bases and J dropped 1; count of bases not matched to a gene: 10. The CDR3 protein is CASSQAGQGASYNEQFF. The CDR3 region has the DNA TGTGCCAGCAGCCAAGCGGGTCAGGGGGCATCCTACAATGAGCAGTTCTTC.

The genes are TRBV4-2 and TRBJ1-5; maybe TRBD1 (5 bases). This CDR3 is 18 amino acids long. CDR1 and CDR2 from the germline V gene are LGHNA and YNFKEQ. The V gene lost 0 bases and the J gene lost 0 bases, with 15 bases spanning the gap. In nucleotides, the CDR3 is TGTGCCAGCAGCCAAGATCCCGCAGGGAAGTATAGCAATCAGCCCCAGCATTTT. It codes for CASSQDPAGKYSNQPQHF.

The rearrangement joins TRBV7-2 to TRBJ2-3; 7 bases line up with TRBD2. The CDR3 extends over 14 amino acids. J gave up 2 bases and V 5 bases, and 4 bases lay outside the gene matches. Germline V gene sequence: CDR1 SGHTA, CDR2 FQGNSA. The CDR3 sequence: CASSREGNTDTQYF. CDR3 in DNA: TGTGCCAGCAGCAGGGAGGGGAACACAGATACGCAGTATTTT.

The chain employs TRBV7-8 and TRBJ2-7; D uncertain. Germline values: CDR1 SGHVS, CDR2 FQNEAQ. The V gene lost 0 bases and the J gene lost 6 bases, with 12 bases spanning the gap. This CDR3 is built from 14 residues. For the CDR3, the DNA is TGTGCCAGCAGCTTAGCTGCTGGAGTGGGCGAGCAGTACTTC. Translating gives CASSLAAGVGEQYF.

This chain connects TRBV2 to TRBJ1-3, with D possibly TRBD1 on 5 matching bases. Trimming removed 5 bases from V and 0 bases from J, with 8 bases in between. Looked up from germline, CDR1 is SNHLY and CDR2 is FYNNEI. CDR3 length: 14 residues. CDR3 residues: CASSRGNSGNTIYF. In DNA form, the CDR3 reads TGTGCCAGCAGTAGGGGAAACTCTGGAAACACCATATATTTT.

A few counts support this clone. The chain carries TRBV6-5 and TRBJ1-1; no clear D gene. Trimming cost V 5 bases and J 1 base, with 8 bases left between them. Germline V CDR1 and CDR2: MNHEY, SVGAGI. This CDR3 region has 13 residues. This CDR3 reads CASSLSRNTEAFF. The CDR3 coding sequence is TGTGCCAGCAGTCTTAGCCGGAACACTGAAGCTTTCTTT.

This sequence joins TRBV7-3 and TRBJ2-5, with D possibly TRBD2 on 6 matching bases. Between the trimmed V and J ends, which lost 2 bases and 7 bases, there was a span of 11 bases. The length of the CDR3 is 13 residues. The germline V gene encodes CDR1 SGHTA and CDR2 FQGTGA. For the CDR3, the DNA is TGTGCCAGCAGCTTACAACCAGCGGGGACCCAGTACTTC. This sequence encodes CASSLQPAGTQYF.